This T cell receptor beta chain was sequenced in a study of cytomegalovirus exposure and HLA in healthy donors. Primers: 60 Vbeta forward and 13 Jbeta reverse. In the study's own analysis: Later reanalysis found about 78 million unique TCR beta chains, roughly 10 million of them shared. Measured with immunoSEQ multiplex PCR; TCRdb has only the in-frame clones, and not every one. Clone size and V and J calls were adopted from that table, with D and trimming inferred from the DNA. The sample consists of 150,000 to 200,000 clones, roughly three quarters of them appearing once. In the case of this clone: Its antigen is still unknown.

Study findings and constraints: Evidence from a later analysis indicated that most CMV-associated TCR beta chains looked HLA-restricted.

V was pared by 2 bases and J by 4 bases, with 9 bases between. The CDR3 has 14 residues. CDR1 MNHEY and CDR2 SVGAGI come from the germline V gene. The chain carries TRBV6-5 and TRBJ2-1; D possibly corresponds to TRBD2 (5 bases). This TCR came from a woman aged 50 to 60 in good health and CMV-seronegative. The sequencing sample was made of PBMCs. The CDR3 reads CASSYNTGYNEQFF. The CDR3 bases are TGTGCCAGCAGTTACAATACGGGGTACAATGAGCAGTTCTTC.